This entry is about one T cell receptor (beta chain). V dropped 0 bases and J dropped 9 bases, with 12 bases sitting between them. The CDR3 spans 14 residues. Germline V gene sequence: CDR1 SGHTA, CDR2 FQGNSA. This record belongs to a study of regulatory T cells in long-lasting Graves disease. Both iRepertoire HTBI primers and Arm-PCR of CDR3 regions were used to build the TCR beta libraries. TCRdb independently ran MiXCR on the multiplex PCR reads; one entry per CDR3 protein. In the table there are a few hundred thousand distinct CDR3 sequences, 15% to 20% of which are singletons. The time point denotes: newly diagnosed GD, antithyroid drugs for less than 3 months. RNA extracted from PBMCs served as the sequencing template. These data are also associated with another study on T cells in Graves' hyperthyroidism and ophthalmopathy.

The chain is built from TRBV7-2 and TRBJ2-1; D might be TRBD2 (6 bases). The specimen was peripheral blood mononuclear cells (PBMCs), collected at new diagnosis, from a patient treated with antithyroid drugs. The receptor was derived from a man in his forties or fifties with Graves disease. The CDR3 is CASSLAGGGPEQFF. For the CDR3, the DNA is TGTGCCAGCAGCTTAGCGGGAGGAGGTCCTGAGCAGTTCTTC.